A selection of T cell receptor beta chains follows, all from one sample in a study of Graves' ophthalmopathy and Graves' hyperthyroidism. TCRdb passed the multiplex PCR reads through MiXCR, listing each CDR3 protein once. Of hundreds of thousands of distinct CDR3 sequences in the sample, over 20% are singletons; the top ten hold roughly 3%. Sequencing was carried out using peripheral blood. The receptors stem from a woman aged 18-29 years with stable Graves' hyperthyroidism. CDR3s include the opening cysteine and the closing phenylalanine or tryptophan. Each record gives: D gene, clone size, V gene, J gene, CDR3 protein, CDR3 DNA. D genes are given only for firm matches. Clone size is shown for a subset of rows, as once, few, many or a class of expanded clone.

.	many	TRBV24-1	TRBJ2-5	CATPDTCPATQYF	TGTGCCACCCCTGACACATGTCCGGCGACCCAGTACTTC
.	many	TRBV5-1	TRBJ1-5	CASSLEGRDMGPQHF	TGCGCCAGCAGCTTGGAAGGCAGGGACATGGGGCCCCAGCATTTT
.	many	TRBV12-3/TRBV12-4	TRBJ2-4	CASSPSSGGNIQYF	TGTGCCAGCAGTCCGTCATCTGGGGGGAACATTCAGTACTTC
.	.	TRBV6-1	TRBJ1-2	CATKYTENYGYTF	TGTGCCACTAAATATACAGAGAACTATGGCTACACCTTC
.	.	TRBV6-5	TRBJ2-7	CVSSYSGTYEQYF	TGTGTCAGCAGTTATTCCGGGACCTACGAGCAGTACTTC
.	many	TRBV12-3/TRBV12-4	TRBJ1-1	CASSPLGSGLNTEAFF	TGTGCCAGCAGCCCGTTAGGGAGTGGGCTGAACACTGAAGCTTTCTTT
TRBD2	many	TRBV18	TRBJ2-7	CASSPSGRTHEQYF	TGTGCCAGCTCACCTAGCGGGAGGACCCACGAGCAGTACTTC
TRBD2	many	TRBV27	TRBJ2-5	CASSPSGRRETQYF	TGTGCCAGCAGCCCTAGCGGGAGACGAGAGACCCAGTACTTC
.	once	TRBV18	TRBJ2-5	CASSPRPETKYF	TGTGCCAGCTCACCACGTCCAGAGACCAAGTACTTC
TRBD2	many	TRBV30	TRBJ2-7	CAWSALAGYEQYF	TGTGCCTGGAGTGCACTAGCGGGCTACGAGCAGTACTTC
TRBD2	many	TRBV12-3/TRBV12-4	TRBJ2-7	CASRDSGGSYEQYF	TGTGCCAGCAGAGACAGCGGGGGGTCCTACGAGCAGTACTTC
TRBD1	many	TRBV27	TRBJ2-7	CASSSRQGGEQYF	TGTGCCAGCAGTTCCCGACAGGGGGGGGAGCAGTACTTC
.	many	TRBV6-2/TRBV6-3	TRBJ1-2	CASSRAGPRAGYTF	TGTGCCAGCAGTCGCGCGGGACCGCGAGCGGGCTACACCTTC
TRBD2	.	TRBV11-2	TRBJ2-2	CASSPGGGLRRTGELFF	TGTGCCAGCAGCCCCGGGGGGGGGTTGAGGAGAACCGGGGAGCTGTTTTTT
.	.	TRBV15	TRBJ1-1	CATRSQAGASAGSPEAFF	TGTGCCACCAGATCCCAGGCGGGGGCGTCGGCGGGTAGCCCTGAAGCTTTCTTT
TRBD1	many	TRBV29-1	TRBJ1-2	CSVGTGLGLPGGYTF	TGCAGCGTCGGGACAGGTTTGGGTCTTCCGGGGGGCTACACCTTC
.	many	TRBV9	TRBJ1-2	CASQRGNYGYTF	TGTGCCAGCCAACGGGGTAACTATGGCTACACCTTC
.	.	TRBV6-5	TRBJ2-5	CASSYQTTYQETQYF	TGTGCCAGCAGTTACCAGACCACGTACCAAGAGACCCAGTACTTC
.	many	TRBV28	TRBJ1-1	CAARVGGTEAFF	TGTGCTGCCCGGGTCGGGGGCACTGAAGCTTTCTTT
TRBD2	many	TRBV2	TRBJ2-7	CARGGATGHEQYF	TGTGCCAGGGGAGGGGCGACGGGGCACGAGCAGTACTTC
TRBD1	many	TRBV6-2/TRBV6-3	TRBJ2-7	CASSYGRGTGYEQYF	TGTGCCAGCAGTTACGGTCGAGGGACAGGGTACGAGCAGTACTTC
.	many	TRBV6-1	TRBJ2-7	CASSEVYGRAYEQYF	TGTGCCAGCAGTGAGGTATATGGGCGGGCCTACGAGCAGTACTTC
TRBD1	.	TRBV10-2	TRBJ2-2	CASSESSGTGVGELFF	TGCGCCAGCAGTGAGTCCTCCGGGACAGGGGTCGGGGAGCTGTTTTTT
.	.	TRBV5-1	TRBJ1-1	CASSLVPGNTEAFF	TGCGCCAGCAGCTTGGTTCCCGGAAACACTGAAGCTTTCTTT
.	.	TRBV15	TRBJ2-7	CATSRGTAEQYF	TGTGCCACCAGCAGAGGCACGGCCGAGCAGTACTTC
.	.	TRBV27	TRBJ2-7	CASSLSAILVPNYEQYF	TGTGCCAGCAGTTTATCGGCGATTCTAGTGCCCAACTACGAGCAGTACTTC
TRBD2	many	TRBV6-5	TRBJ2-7	CASRSPSGSGEQYF	TGTGCCAGCAGATCCCCTAGCGGTTCGGGCGAGCAGTACTTC
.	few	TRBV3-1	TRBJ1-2	CASSQGEQGNGYTF	TGTGCCAGCAGCCAAGGGGAGCAGGGAAATGGCTACACCTTC
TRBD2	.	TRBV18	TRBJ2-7	CASSPRTSDSSYEQYF	TGTGCCAGCTCACCCAGGACTAGCGATAGCTCCTACGAGCAGTACTTC
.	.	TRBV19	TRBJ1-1	CASSLDPRGNTEAFF	TGTGCCAGTAGTTTGGATCCAAGGGGGAACACTGAAGCTTTCTTT